The T cell receptor beta chain under discussion was sequenced for a study of blood T cell repertoires in COVID-19. Whole-study context: From the United States, Italy and Spain came samples of acute and convalescent COVID-19. From T cells, B-cell-depleted T cells, or PBMCs came the material, which was cDNA or gDNA.

Profiling relied on immunoSEQ multiplex PCR, and the TCRdb table lists in-frame clones only, not all of them. This sample has some 150,000 clones, with about 88% found just once. The CDR3 contains 10 residues. This TCR came from a middle-aged man with acute or convalescent COVID-19. The chain uses TRBV21-1 and TRBJ1-2; the table assigns TRBD1, which was not confirmed against the DNA. TRBV21-1 is described as a pseudogene. Input material: peripheral blood. CDR3 amino acids: CASTHHGYTF. The CDR3 DNA is TGTGCCAGCACCCATCATGGCTACACCTTC.